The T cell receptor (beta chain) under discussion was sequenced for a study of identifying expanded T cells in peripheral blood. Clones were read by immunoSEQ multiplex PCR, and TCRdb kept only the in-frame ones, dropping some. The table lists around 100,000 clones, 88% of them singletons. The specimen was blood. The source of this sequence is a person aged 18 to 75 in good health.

The CDR3 loop is CASSLPKTEAFF. CDR3 coding DNA: TGTGCCAGCAGCCTCCCGAAGACTGAAGCTTTCTTT. J is TRBJ1-1 and V is TRBV21-1. TRBV21-1 is annotated as a pseudogene. This CDR3 comprises 12 residues.